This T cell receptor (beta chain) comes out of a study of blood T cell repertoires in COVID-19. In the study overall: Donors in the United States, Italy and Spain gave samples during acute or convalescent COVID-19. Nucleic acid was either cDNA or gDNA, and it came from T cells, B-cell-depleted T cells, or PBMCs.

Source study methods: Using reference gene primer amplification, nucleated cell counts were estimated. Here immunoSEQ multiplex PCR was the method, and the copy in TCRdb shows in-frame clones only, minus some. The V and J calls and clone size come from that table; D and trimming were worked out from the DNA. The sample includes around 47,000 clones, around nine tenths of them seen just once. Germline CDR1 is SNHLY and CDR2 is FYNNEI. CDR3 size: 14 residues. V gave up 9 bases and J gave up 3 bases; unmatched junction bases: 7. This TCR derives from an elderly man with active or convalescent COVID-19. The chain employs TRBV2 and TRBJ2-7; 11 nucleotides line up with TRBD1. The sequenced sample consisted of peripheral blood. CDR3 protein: CASRDRGGLYEQYF. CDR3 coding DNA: TGTGCCAGTCGGGACAGGGGGGGACTCTACGAGCAGTACTTC.